This T cell receptor (beta chain) was identified during a study of T cells expressing NK-cell markers. Background on the study: The TCR beta repertoires were obtained from sorted CD3+CD56+NKG2C+, CD3+CD56+NKG2C- and CD3+CD56-NKG2C+ T cells.

Germline V gives CDR1 SGHDN, CDR2 FVKESK. The CDR3 is 13 residues long. Following a re-call of the 5' RACE reads, TCRdb has one entry per CDR3 protein and lacks DNA. The sample has under 200,000 distinct CDR3 sequences, and its top ten clones hold 18%. The chain employs TRBV14 and TRBJ1-3. The TCR was taken from a woman aged 18 to 75 in good health. Sequenced: blood T cells: a sorted CD56 or NKG2C T cell subset, CD4+ or CD8+ T cells, or bulk PBMC T cells (not recorded which). CDR3 sequence reads: CASSPRMGNTIYF.